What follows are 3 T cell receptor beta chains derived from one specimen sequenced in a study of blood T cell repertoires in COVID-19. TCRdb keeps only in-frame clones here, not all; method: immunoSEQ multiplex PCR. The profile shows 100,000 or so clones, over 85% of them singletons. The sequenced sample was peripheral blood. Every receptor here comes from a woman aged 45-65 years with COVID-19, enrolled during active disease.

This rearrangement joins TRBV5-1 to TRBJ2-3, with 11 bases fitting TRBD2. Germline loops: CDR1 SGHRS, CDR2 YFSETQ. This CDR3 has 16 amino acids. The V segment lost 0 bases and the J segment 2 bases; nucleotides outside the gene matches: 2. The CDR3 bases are TGCGCCAGCAGCTTGGAACTAGCGGGGGCCACAGATACGCAGTATTTT. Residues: CASSLELAGATDTQYF.

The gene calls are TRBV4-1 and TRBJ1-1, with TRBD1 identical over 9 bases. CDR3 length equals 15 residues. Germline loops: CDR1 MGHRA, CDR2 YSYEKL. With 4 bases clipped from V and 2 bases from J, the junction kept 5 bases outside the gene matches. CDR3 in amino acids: CASSRGDRANTEAFF. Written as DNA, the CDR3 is TGCGCCAGCAGCCGCGGGGACAGGGCCAACACTGAAGCTTTCTTT.

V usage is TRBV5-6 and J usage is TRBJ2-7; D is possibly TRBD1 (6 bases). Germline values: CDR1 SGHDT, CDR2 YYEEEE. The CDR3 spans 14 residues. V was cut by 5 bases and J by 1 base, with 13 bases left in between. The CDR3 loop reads CASSPRGGSYEQYV. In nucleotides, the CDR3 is TGTGCCAGCAGTCCTAGAGGGGGTTCCTACGAGCAGTACGTC.